These 32 T cell receptor beta chains were sequenced from one sample in a study of shared clonotypes between healthy human individuals. CD45RO-negative CD8 cells positively selected for CCR7 made up the naive population, which excluded terminally differentiated effector memory CD45RA+ cells. The assay was immunoSEQ multiplex PCR, and TCRdb's table has in-frame clones only and misses some. The sample holds about 1.9 million clones, about 93% seen once. Material: naive CD8+ T cells from PBMCs. These receptors all come from a man younger than 35 in good health. Some clones in this sample may be carry-over from other donors' samples.

V is TRBV7-2 and J is TRBJ2-1; D is possibly TRBD1 (6 bases). The CDR3 extends over 15 amino acids. V lost 2 bases and J lost 8, with 16 bases in between. Germline V gene lookup returns CDR1 SGHTA and CDR2 FQGNSA. CDR3 sequence reads: CASSLLAGVEDEQFF. As DNA, the CDR3 is TGTGCCAGCAGCTTATTAGCAGGGGTAGAGGATGAGCAGTTCTTC.

The chain is built from TRBV6-5 and TRBJ1-1; TRBD1 aligns across 8 bases. The CDR3 length is 15 residues. Germline loops: CDR1 MNHEY, CDR2 SVGAGI. V dropped 6 bases and J dropped 3; count of bases not matched to a gene: 9. CDR3 protein: CASSRDRGWDTEAFF. For the CDR3, the DNA is TGTGCCAGCAGCCGCGACAGGGGTTGGGACACTGAAGCTTTCTTT.

The chain uses TRBV6-5 and TRBJ2-7; D unclear. CDR1 is MNHEY and CDR2 is SVGAGI in the germline V gene. The CDR3 length is 13 residues. The ends were cut back, 0 bases at V and 5 bases at J, with 8 bases in the middle. The CDR3 DNA follows: TGTGCCAGCAGTTACTCACGGGTCCACGAGCAGTACTTC. Its protein is CASSYSRVHEQYF.

The chain has TRBV19 and TRBJ2-1, with TRBD2 matching 11 bases. The CDR3 totals 16 residues. Germline V gene data show CDR1 as LNHDA and CDR2 as SQIVND (reference sequence). Losses at the gene ends were 6 bases for V and 2 bases for J; bases not matched to a gene: 6. The chain's CDR3 is CASRGIAGGPYNEQFF. As DNA, the CDR3 is TGTGCCAGTAGGGGAATAGCGGGAGGGCCCTACAATGAGCAGTTCTTC.

This clone was recorded only once. The chain joins TRBV6-1 to TRBJ2-7; TRBD1 matches at 7 bases. The CDR3 is made up of 14 amino acids. The junction had 9 bases not matched to a gene; V was cut back by 6 bases and J by 4 bases. Germline CDR1 MNHNS, CDR2 SASEGT. This CDR3 is CASRVDRVGYEQYF. In DNA, the CDR3 is TGTGCCAGCAGAGTAGACAGGGTAGGATACGAGCAGTACTTC.

This chain joins TRBV5-1 and TRBJ1-1; D not certain. V was pared by 4 bases and J by 7 bases, with 11 bases between. CDR3 length: 12 residues. Germline V gene data show CDR1 as SGHRS and CDR2 as YFSETQ. The CDR3 sequence: CASSLVPDEAFF. Written as DNA, the CDR3 is TGCGCCAGCAGCCTCGTCCCGGATGAAGCTTTCTTT.

CDR3 loop: CASSHLAAGVRNQPQHF. The CDR3 nucleotides are TGTGCCAGCAGCCACCTCGCCGCAGGGGTCCGGAATCAGCCCCAGCATTTT. The chain uses TRBV28 and TRBJ1-5; a weak D match, TRBD1 (6 bases). CDR3 size: 17 residues. Trimming removed 6 bases at V and 4 bases at J, with 22 bases between. Germline V gene lookup returns CDR1 MDHEN and CDR2 SYDVKM.

The chain employs TRBV28 and TRBJ1-1; 7 bases are shared with TRBD1. After removal of 2 bases from V and 0 bases from J, the junction contained 9 bases not matched to a gene. CDR1 and CDR2 from the germline V gene are MDHEN and SYDVKM. This CDR3 is 17 amino acids long. CDR3 in amino acids: CASSLHKTGKMNTEAFF. Written as DNA, the CDR3 is TGTGCCAGCAGTTTACATAAGACAGGGAAGATGAACACTGAAGCTTTCTTT.

The chain combines TRBV19 with TRBJ2-3; 7 bases line up with TRBD2. The germline gives CDR1 LNHDA, CDR2 SQIVND (reference sequence). This CDR3 comprises 16 residues. V lost 3 bases to trimming and J lost 0 bases; unmatched junction nucleotides: 6. The CDR3 here is CASSILSGGSTDTQYF. In DNA, the CDR3 is TGTGCCAGTAGTATCCTTTCGGGAGGAAGCACAGATACGCAGTATTTT.

The genes are TRBV9 and TRBJ2-7; 10 nucleotides align to TRBD2. V shed 0 bases and J 6 bases; nucleotides not matched to a gene: 12. The CDR3 loop spans 17 amino acids. The germline V gene has CDR1 SGDLS and CDR2 YYNGEE. CDR3 sequence reads: CASSVEASGRFFFEQYF. In nucleotides, the CDR3 is TGTGCCAGCAGCGTAGAAGCTAGCGGGAGATTTTTTTTCGAGCAGTACTTC.

The chain joins TRBV6-6 to TRBJ1-4, with D uncertain. Trimming took off 6 bases at V and 6 bases at J, with 14 bases between the two ends. The CDR3 consists of 14 residues. Germline CDR1 reads MNHNY; CDR2 reads SVGAGI (reference sequence). The CDR3 nucleotides read TGTGCCAGCAGGAAGGCCTCGCCTGATGAAAAACTGTTTTTT. Amino acids: CASRKASPDEKLFF.

The DNA for the CDR3 is TGTGCCAGCAGTTTATCGGCCACAAAAGAGACCCAGTACTTC. Its translation: CASSLSATKETQYF. V gene TRBV27 combines with J gene TRBJ2-5, with D unresolved. Germline CDR1 and CDR2: MNHEY and SMNVEV (reference sequence). The CDR3 length is 14 residues. V shed 0 bases and J shed 3 bases, with 8 bases lying between them.

Note on this clone: Other DNA sequences in the sample encode the same CDR3. V is TRBV9 and J is TRBJ1-1; unclear D gene. Per the germline V gene, CDR1 is SGDLS and CDR2 is YYNGEE. Trimming removed 0 bases from V and 1 base from J, with 7 bases in between. The CDR3 is 14 residues long. CDR3: CASSVGDRNTEAFF. CDR3 coding DNA: TGTGCCAGCAGCGTAGGTGATCGGAACACTGAAGCTTTCTTT.

Of note for this clone: A junction boundary mismatches the germline segment, possibly from a read error. Different DNA sequences within this sample yield the same CDR3. The chain's CDR3 is CASSRLVDTQYF. In DNA, the CDR3 is TGTGCTAGCAGCAGACTAGTAGATACGCAGTATTTT. The chain combines TRBV28 with TRBJ2-3, with D possibly matching TRBD2 (6 bases). This CDR3 contains 12 residues. CDR1 MDHEN and CDR2 SYDVKM come from the germline V gene.

This clone showed up just a few times. The rearrangement joins TRBV2 to TRBJ1-1; D gene uncertain. CDR3 length: 13 residues. Germline values: CDR1 SNHLY, CDR2 FYNNEI. Trimming left V 5 bases short and J 1 base short, with 8 bases between. The chain's CDR3 is CASSPSWNTEAFF. CDR3 nucleotides: TGTGCCAGCAGTCCCTCATGGAACACTGAAGCTTTCTTT.

The gene calls are TRBV6-4 and TRBJ2-2; D remains unclear. Germline lookup yields CDR1 MRHNA and CDR2 SNTAGT. V was shortened by 6 bases and J by 0 bases, with 5 bases between the two germline ends. CDR3 length: 13 amino acids. CDR3 protein: CASSLTNTGELFF. DNA for the CDR3: TGTGCCAGCAGCCTTACGAACACCGGGGAGCTGTTTTTT.

A single count supports this clone. The chain recombines TRBV27 with TRBJ2-1, with D maybe TRBD2 (7 bases). Germline CDR1 reads MNHEY; CDR2 reads SMNVEV (reference sequence). This CDR3 contains 15 residues. V shed 5 bases and J shed 8 bases, with 19 bases lying between them. The DNA for the CDR3 is TGTGCCAGCAGTATATTAGCAGGGAGGGGGGATGAGCAGTTCTTC. Translated: CASSILAGRGDEQFF.

CDR3 nucleotide sequence: TGCAGCGTCGTTCAGTCCTCTGGGTCTTACAATGAGCAGTTCTTC. This encodes CSVVQSSGSYNEQFF. This chain connects TRBV29-1 to TRBJ2-1; no definite D call. Deletions cut 6 bases from V and 4 bases from J, with 19 bases between. The V gene's germline CDR1 is SQVTM and CDR2 ANQGSEA. CDR3 size: 15 residues.

This clone was counted a single time. The chain combines TRBV9 with TRBJ2-1; no reliable D call. CDR1 and CDR2 (germline): SGDLS, YYNGEE. There are 16 residues in the CDR3. V was cut by 3 bases and J by 0 bases, with 13 bases left in between. Here the CDR3 reads CASSANPVSSYNEQFF. CDR3 coding DNA: TGTGCCAGCAGCGCCAACCCCGTGAGCTCCTACAATGAGCAGTTCTTC.

V and J are TRBV20-1 and TRBJ2-7; no definite D call. Per the germline V gene, CDR1 is DFQATT and CDR2 is SNEGSKA (reference sequence). The CDR3 is 10 residues long. Deletions cut 3 bases from V and 6 bases from J, with 6 bases between. CDR3 in DNA: TGCAGTGCTAGGTTAGTCGAGCAGTACTTC. This encodes CSARLVEQYF.

Notes on this clone: This CDR3 is also generated by other DNA sequences in the sample. The chain joins TRBV4-1 to TRBJ2-7; D ambiguous. Trimming removed 0 bases from V and 3 bases from J, with 6 bases in between. Germline lookup yields CDR1 MGHRA and CDR2 YSYEKL. The CDR3 has 13 amino acids. As DNA, the CDR3 is TGCGCCAGCAGCCAAGAAGCCGGCTACGAGCAGTACTTC. This encodes CASSQEAGYEQYF.

V gene TRBV19 combines with J gene TRBJ2-7, with unresolved D. Per the germline V gene, CDR1 is LNHDA and CDR2 is SQIVND (reference sequence). CDR3 length: 13 residues. The V gene lost 5 bases and the J gene lost 2 bases, with 10 bases spanning the gap. The CDR3 spells CASSVGSTYEQYF. Here the CDR3 DNA reads TGTGCCAGTAGTGTAGGCTCCACCTACGAGCAGTACTTC.

The chain is built from TRBV6-5 and TRBJ1-4; tentatively, D is TRBD1 (5 bases). CDR1 and CDR2 from the germline V gene are MNHEY and SVGAGI. V shed 7 bases and J shed 4 bases, with 13 bases lying between them. The CDR3 is made up of 14 amino acids. The DNA for the CDR3 is TGTGCCAGCACCGCGGGGGGGATTAATGAAAAACTGTTTTTT. Its protein is CASTAGGINEKLFF.

The chain links TRBV30 to TRBJ2-1; D uncertain. This CDR3 is 12 amino acids long. Trimming left V 5 bases short and J 6 bases short, with 11 bases between. The germline gives CDR1 GTSNPN, CDR2 SVGIG (reference sequence). CDR3 sequence: CAWRVYPNEQFF. The CDR3 bases are TGTGCCTGGCGCGTCTACCCCAATGAGCAGTTCTTC.

V gene TRBV28 combines with J gene TRBJ2-3, with 7 bases identical to TRBD2. The V segment lost 2 bases and the J segment 5 bases; nucleotides outside the gene matches: 7. The CDR3 has 15 amino acids. The germline V gene has CDR1 MDHEN and CDR2 SYDVKM. DNA for the CDR3: TGTGCCAGCAGTTTACCCGGACTAGTAGGAGATACGCAGTATTTT. Amino acids: CASSLPGLVGDTQYF.

As for this clone: Other DNA sequences in the sample encode the same CDR3. The V call is TRBV30, the J call TRBJ1-2; the D gene is possibly TRBD1 (5 bases). Between the trimmed V and J ends, which lost 0 bases and 4 bases, there was a span of 6 bases. The CDR3 spans 12 residues. In germline, CDR1 is GTSNPN, CDR2 SVGIG (reference sequence). The CDR3 loop is CAWSVGVYGYTF. As DNA, the CDR3 is TGTGCCTGGAGTGTAGGGGTCTATGGCTACACCTTC.

The rearrangement uses TRBV11-2 and TRBJ2-7; D is perhaps TRBD1 (5 bases). Germline V lookup: CDR1 SGHAT, CDR2 FQNNGV. Trimming shortened V by 3 bases and J by 2 bases, and 11 bases separated the two germline ends. The CDR3 has 14 amino acids. Here the CDR3 reads CASSLGLVAYEQYF. As DNA, the CDR3 is TGTGCCAGCAGCTTGGGGCTAGTGGCCTACGAGCAGTACTTC.

The V and J genes are TRBV13 and TRBJ2-7; either TRBD1 or TRBD2 may supply D (5 bases each). Germline CDR1 is PRHDT and CDR2 is FYEKMQ (reference sequence). V dropped 5 bases and J dropped 1 base, with 15 bases sitting between them. This CDR3 is built from 15 residues. The CDR3 bases are TGTGCCAGCAGCCCTCCGGGGACCAGGTCCTACGAGCAGTACTTC. This sequence encodes CASSPPGTRSYEQYF.

The genes are TRBV4-3 and TRBJ2-1, with a tentative D call TRBD2 (5 bases). CDR1 is LGHNA and CDR2 is YSLEER in the germline V gene. The CDR3 runs to 18 residues. The germline V and J ends were trimmed by 0 bases and 5 bases, with 20 bases remaining between them. Here the CDR3 reads CASSQDGRRSVYHNEQFF. The CDR3 DNA reads as TGCGCCAGCAGCCAAGATGGGAGACGGTCCGTCTACCACAATGAGCAGTTCTTC.

V and J are TRBV27 and TRBJ2-3, with 10 positions matching TRBD1. The CDR3 consists of 15 residues. The germline CDR1 and CDR2 sequences are MNHEY and SMNVEV (reference sequence). With 8 bases clipped from V and 4 bases from J, the junction kept 9 bases outside the gene matches. The CDR3 spells CASSVGTGAPDTQYF. CDR3 sequence (DNA): TGTGCCAGCTCCGTGGGGACAGGGGCTCCAGATACGCAGTATTTT.

The chain uses TRBV6-6 and TRBJ1-1; D ambiguous. Germline CDR1 is MNHNY and CDR2 is SVGAGI (reference sequence). V was trimmed by 7 bases and J by 1 base, leaving 19 bases between them. This CDR3 comprises 16 residues. The CDR3 loop reads CASISNSRPTNTEAFF. The CDR3 bases are TGTGCCAGCATATCAAACTCTCGTCCAACGAACACTGAAGCTTTCTTT.

V usage is TRBV5-4 and J usage is TRBJ2-5; TRBD2 aligns across 8 bases. V was clipped by 4 bases and J by 5 bases; unmatched bases: 10. From germline, CDR1 is SGHNT and CDR2 YYREEE (reference sequence). CDR3 length: 15 residues. The CDR3: CASSPAGTRRETQYF. Here the CDR3 DNA reads TGTGCCAGCAGCCCCGCCGGGACTAGGAGGGAGACCCAGTACTTC.